A selection of T cell receptor beta chains follows, all from one sample in a study of blood T cell repertoires in COVID-19. Assay: immunoSEQ multiplex PCR; the TCRdb copy retains only in-frame clones and omits some. The data show more than 110,000 clones, 77% seen once. The sequencing sample was made of peripheral blood. These receptors were taken from a woman in her 50s with active or convalescent COVID-19. Both conserved end residues are part of each CDR3. A D gene is named only where the DNA matches it firmly. Only some rows state a clone size, as once, few, many or a class for expanded clones.

D gene,CDR3 length,V gene,J gene,clone size,CDR3 protein,CDR3 DNA
-,12,TRBV5-4,TRBJ2-3,-,CASSLATDTQYF,TGTGCCAGCAGCTTGGCGACAGATACGCAGTATTTT
TRBD2,16,TRBV9,TRBJ2-5,-,CASSPGLGGGLETQYF,TGTGCCAGCAGCCCAGGACTAGGTGGGGGGTTAGAGACCCAGTACTTC
-,14,TRBV19,TRBJ1-3,-,CASSILETGNTIYF,TGTGCCAGTAGTATCCTGGAGACTGGAAACACCATATATTTT
TRBD2,16,TRBV10-2,TRBJ2-1,-,CASSRRTSGVMNEQFF,TGCGCCAGCAGTCGAAGAACTAGCGGGGTTATGAATGAGCAGTTCTTC
-,13,TRBV14,TRBJ1-2,-,CASSQVRGIGYTF,TGTGCCAGCAGCCAAGTCCGGGGAATCGGCTACACCTTC
-,13,TRBV7-2,TRBJ1-1,-,CASSLVEGTEAFF,TGTGCCAGCAGCTTAGTTGAGGGTACTGAAGCTTTCTTT
TRBD2,19,TRBV7-2,TRBJ2-5,-,CASSLTGTSGMGHQETQYF,TGTGCCAGCAGCTTAACCGGGACTAGCGGGATGGGCCACCAAGAGACCCAGTACTTC
-,14,TRBV7-2,TRBJ2-7,-,CASSLAADSYEQYF,TGTGCCAGCAGCTTAGCGGCGGACTCCTACGAGCAGTACTTC
-,13,TRBV28,TRBJ2-1,once,CASSSPDYYEQFF,TGTGCCAGCAGTTCCCCGGACTATTATGAGCAGTTCTTC
TRBD1,15,TRBV5-5,TRBJ1-6,few,CASSLMTGGNSPLHF,TGTGCCAGCAGCTTAATGACAGGGGGCAATTCACCCCTCCACTTT
TRBD1,14,TRBV5-6,TRBJ2-7,-,CASSWDRATYEQYF,TGTGCCAGCAGCTGGGACAGGGCAACCTACGAGCAGTACTTC
TRBD2,18,TRBV7-2,TRBJ2-5,medium-sized,CASSSRLAGAWYQETQYF,TGTGCCAGCAGCTCTCGACTAGCGGGGGCCTGGTACCAAGAGACCCAGTACTTC
-,16,TRBV23-1,TRBJ1-4,-,CASSQSGAAKNEKLFF,TGCGCCAGCAGTCAATCGGGGGCAGCCAAGAATGAAAAACTGTTTTTT
TRBD1,14,TRBV11-3,TRBJ2-2,-,CASSRDRGHRGAVF,TGTGCCAGCAGCCGTGACAGGGGCCACCGGGGAGCTGTTTTT
TRBD1,15,TRBV4-2,TRBJ1-2,-,CASSQEGTGGRGYTF,TGTGCCAGCAGCCAAGAAGGGACAGGGGGCCGTGGCTACACCTTC
TRBD2,15,TRBV5-6,TRBJ2-5,-,CASSTLAAISETQYF,TGTGCCAGCAGCACACTAGCGGCGATTTCAGAGACCCAGTACTTC
TRBD1,17,TRBV5-1,TRBJ1-1,-,CASNQRLTGGSNTEAFF,TGCGCCAGCAACCAACGTCTGACAGGGGGCAGTAACACTGAAGCTTTCTTT
TRBD2,18,TRBV10-3,TRBJ2-7,many,CAISPPRLAGSSPSEQYF,TGTGCCATCAGCCCCCCTAGGCTAGCGGGGAGCAGCCCTTCCGAGCAGTACTTC
TRBD1,16,TRBV6-1,TRBJ2-3,-,CASSVRRDRVTDTQYF,TGTGCCAGCAGTGTCCGCCGGGACAGGGTCACAGATACGCAGTATTTT
TRBD1,18,TRBV28,TRBJ1-4,-,CASSSLTGGRVTNEKLFF,TGTGCCAGCAGTTCCTTGACAGGGGGGCGCGTAACTAATGAAAAACTGTTTTTT
TRBD2,16,TRBV3-1/TRBV3-2,TRBJ2-5,few,CASSQEIAGLKETQYF,TGTGCCAGCAGCCAAGAAATAGCGGGGCTGAAAGAGACCCAGTACTTC
TRBD1,13,TRBV30,TRBJ1-1,few,CASSGQANTEAFF,TGTGCCTCCTCGGGACAGGCGAACACTGAAGCTTTCTTT
TRBD1,17,TRBV4-2,TRBJ2-5,few,CASSQDLSQGARETQYF,TGTGCCAGCAGCCAAGATTTGTCCCAGGGGGCTAGGGAGACCCAGTACTTC
-,16,TRBV21-1,TRBJ2-1,once,CASSDKRESGYNEQFF,TGTGCCAGCAGCGACAAGCGGGAGTCGGGCTACAATGAGCAGTTCTTC
-,15,TRBV5-4,TRBJ1-3,-,CASSLGGNSGNTIYF,TGTGCCAGCAGCTTGGGAGGAAACTCTGGAAACACCATATATTTT
TRBD2,14,TRBV14,TRBJ2-7,-,CASSRAGGTYEQYF,TGTGCCAGCAGCCGAGCGGGGGGAACCTACGAGCAGTACTTC
-,21,TRBV15,TRBJ1-4,-,CATSRDVGAGSGDATNEKLFF,TGTGCCACCAGCAGAGATGTGGGGGCAGGTTCTGGTGATGCAACTAATGAAAAACTGTTTTTT
TRBD1,15,TRBV19,TRBJ1-6,-,CASSRQGARNSPLHF,TGTGCCAGTAGTCGACAGGGGGCGCGTAATTCACCCCTCCACTTT
-,14,TRBV5-1,TRBJ1-2,once,CASSLQWDTYGYTF,TGCGCCAGCAGCTTGCAATGGGACACCTATGGCTACACCTTC
-,13,TRBV5-1,TRBJ2-2,few,CASSSSAGGELFF,TGCGCCAGCAGCTCTTCGGCGGGCGGGGAGCTGTTTTTT